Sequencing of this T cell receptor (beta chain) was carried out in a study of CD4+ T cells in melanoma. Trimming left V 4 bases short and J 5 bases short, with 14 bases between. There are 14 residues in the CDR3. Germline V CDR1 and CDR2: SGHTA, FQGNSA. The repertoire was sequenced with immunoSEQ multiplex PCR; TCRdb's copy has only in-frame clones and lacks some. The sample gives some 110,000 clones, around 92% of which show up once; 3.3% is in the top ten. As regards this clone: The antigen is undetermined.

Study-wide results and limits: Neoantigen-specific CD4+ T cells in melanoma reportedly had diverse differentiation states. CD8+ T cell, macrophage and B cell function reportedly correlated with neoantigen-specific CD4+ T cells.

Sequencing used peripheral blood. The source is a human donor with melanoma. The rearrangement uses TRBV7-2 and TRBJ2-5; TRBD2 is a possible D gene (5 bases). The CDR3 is CASSSRTRRETQYF. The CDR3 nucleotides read TGTGCCAGCAGCTCGCGGACTCGTCGGGAGACCCAGTACTTC.